The TCR beta chain described here comes from a study of T-cell memory formation after mild COVID-19. Overall study context: The TCR clusters were mostly specific to one donor.

Whole-study findings and limits: Chiefly within CM and EM were the contracting CD4+ clones; CD8+ ones were within EMRA.

A remark on this clonotype: Its antigen is not known.

Germline V gene lookup returns CDR1 SEHNR and CDR2 FQNEAQ (reference sequence). V lost 5 bases, J lost 2 bases, and 9 bases lay in between. The CDR3 has 13 amino acids. Employing constant-segment primers, 5'RACE generated TCR alpha and TCR beta cDNA libraries bearing sample barcodes and UMIs. A single record per CDR3 protein comes from TCRdb applying MiXCR to the 5' RACE reads. The table includes 300,000 to 350,000 distinct CDR3 sequences, roughly 13% detected once. The sample taken for sequencing was PBMCs or a T cell subset sorted from them (not recorded which). The clonotype originates from a man between 18 and 29 years old who had mild COVID-19 (a few samples of this study predate the infection). Cell type and time point are not known. The chain is built from TRBV7-9 and TRBJ2-5; D is unresolved. In nucleotides, the CDR3 is TGTGCCAGCAGCCCAACAGTTCAAGAGACCCAGTACTTC. Its protein is CASSPTVQETQYF.